The present T cell receptor beta chain was sequenced within a study of response to subunit inactivated influenza vaccine. Findings and limits, study-wide: Each seasonal influenza vaccination recruits few new T cells, the authors suggested.

This clonotype was seen more than once but under ten times. What it binds is not known. TCRdb fed the RT-PCR reads into MiXCR, producing one record per CDR3 protein. In the table there are just under 550,000 distinct CDR3 sequences, around 25% of which are singletons. Another study also made use of these data, one on T cells expressing NK-cell markers. That source reports: The TCR beta cDNA came from 5'RACE template switching with UMIs. In several experiments, sorting was confined to alpha-beta TCR T cells through use of an anti-gamma-delta TCR antibody.

The sequences come from CD4+ T cells sorted from PBMCs, collected 11 to 12 days after vaccination. The source of this sequence is a man aged 50-60 years who received an inactivated influenza vaccine.

The CDR3 nucleotides are TGTGCCAGCAGCGAGACTAGATACGAGCAGTTCTTC. As protein: CASSETRYEQFF. The chain combines TRBV11-2 with TRBJ2-1; a possible D gene is TRBD2 (6 bases). Deletions cut 5 bases from V and 10 bases from J, with 12 bases between. Germline V gene sequence: CDR1 SGHAT, CDR2 FQNNGV. CDR3 size: 12 residues.